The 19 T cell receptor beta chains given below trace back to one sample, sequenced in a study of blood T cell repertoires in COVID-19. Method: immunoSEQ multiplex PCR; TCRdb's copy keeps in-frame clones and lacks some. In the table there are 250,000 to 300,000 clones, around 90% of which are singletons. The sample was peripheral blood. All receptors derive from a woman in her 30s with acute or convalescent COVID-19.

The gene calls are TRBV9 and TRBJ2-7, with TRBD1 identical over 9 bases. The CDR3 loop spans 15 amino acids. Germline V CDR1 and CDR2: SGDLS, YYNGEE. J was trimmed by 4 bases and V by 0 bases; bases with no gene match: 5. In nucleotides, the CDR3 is TGTGCCAGCAGCGTAGCGACAGGGGGGGATTACGAGCAGTACTTC. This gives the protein CASSVATGGDYEQYF. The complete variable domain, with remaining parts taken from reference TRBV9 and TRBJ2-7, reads DSGVTQTPKHLITATGQRVTLRCSPRSGDLSVYWYQQSLDQGLQFLIQYYNGEERAKGNILERFSAQQFPDLHSELNLSSLELGDSALYFCASSVATGGDYEQYFGPGTRLTVT.

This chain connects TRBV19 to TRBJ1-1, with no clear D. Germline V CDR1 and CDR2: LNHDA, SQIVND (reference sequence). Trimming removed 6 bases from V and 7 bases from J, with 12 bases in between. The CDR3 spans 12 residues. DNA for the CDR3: TGTGCCAGTAGCCCCCCGGGTGGTGAAGCTTTCTTT. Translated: CASSPPGGEAFF.

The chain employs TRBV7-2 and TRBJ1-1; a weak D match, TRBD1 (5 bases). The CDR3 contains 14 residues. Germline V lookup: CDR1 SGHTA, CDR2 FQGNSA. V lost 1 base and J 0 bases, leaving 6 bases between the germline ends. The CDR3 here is CASSLGRVNTEAFF. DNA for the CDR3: TGTGCCAGCAGCTTAGGCAGGGTGAACACTGAAGCTTTCTTT.

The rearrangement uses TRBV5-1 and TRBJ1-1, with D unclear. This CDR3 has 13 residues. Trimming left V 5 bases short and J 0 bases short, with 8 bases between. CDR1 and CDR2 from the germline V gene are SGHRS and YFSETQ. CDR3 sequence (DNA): TGCGCCAGCAGAATGGAGATGAACACTGAAGCTTTCTTT. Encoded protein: CASRMEMNTEAFF.

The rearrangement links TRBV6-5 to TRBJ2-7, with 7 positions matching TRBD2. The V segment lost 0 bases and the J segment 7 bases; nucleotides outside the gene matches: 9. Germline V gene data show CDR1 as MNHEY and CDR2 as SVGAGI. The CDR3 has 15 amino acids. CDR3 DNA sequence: TGTGCCAGCAGTTACTCTGGGGGAGGGCCGAGTGAGCAGTACTTC. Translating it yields CASSYSGGGPSEQYF.

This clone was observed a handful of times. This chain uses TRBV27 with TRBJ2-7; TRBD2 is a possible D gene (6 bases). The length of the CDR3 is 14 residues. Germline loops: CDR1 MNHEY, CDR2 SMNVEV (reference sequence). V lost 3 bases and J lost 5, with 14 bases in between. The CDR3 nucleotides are TGTGCCAGCAGTTTGCGGGGATCTCCTAACGAGCAGTACTTC. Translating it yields CASSLRGSPNEQYF.

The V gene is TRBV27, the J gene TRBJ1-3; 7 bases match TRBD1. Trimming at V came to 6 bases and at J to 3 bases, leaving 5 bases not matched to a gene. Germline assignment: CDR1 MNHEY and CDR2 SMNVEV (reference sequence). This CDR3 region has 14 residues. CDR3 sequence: CASSPGTVGNTIYF. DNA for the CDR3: TGTGCCAGCAGCCCCGGGACAGTTGGAAACACCATATATTTT.

CDR3 protein: CAWSGKGPNYGYTF. The CDR3 nucleotides are TGTGCCTGGAGTGGTAAGGGGCCCAACTATGGCTACACCTTC. The rearrangement uses TRBV30 and TRBJ1-2; D perhaps matches TRBD1 (5 bases). This CDR3 is 14 amino acids long. The V and J ends lost 1 base and 2 bases respectively, with 11 bases between them. Germline V gene lookup returns CDR1 GTSNPN and CDR2 SVGIG (reference sequence).

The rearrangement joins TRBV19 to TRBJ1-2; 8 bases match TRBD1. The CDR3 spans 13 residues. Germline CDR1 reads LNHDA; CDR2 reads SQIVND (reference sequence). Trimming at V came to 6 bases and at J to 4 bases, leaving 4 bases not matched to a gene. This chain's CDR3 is CASRSDRAYGYTF. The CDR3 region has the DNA TGTGCCAGTAGGTCGGACAGGGCCTATGGCTACACCTTC.

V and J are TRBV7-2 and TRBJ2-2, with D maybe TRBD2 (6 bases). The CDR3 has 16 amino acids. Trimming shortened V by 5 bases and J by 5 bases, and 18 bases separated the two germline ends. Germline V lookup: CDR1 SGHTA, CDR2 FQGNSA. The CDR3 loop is CASSPARGRQTGELFF. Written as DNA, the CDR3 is TGTGCCAGCAGCCCAGCCCGGGGGAGACAAACCGGGGAGCTGTTTTTT.

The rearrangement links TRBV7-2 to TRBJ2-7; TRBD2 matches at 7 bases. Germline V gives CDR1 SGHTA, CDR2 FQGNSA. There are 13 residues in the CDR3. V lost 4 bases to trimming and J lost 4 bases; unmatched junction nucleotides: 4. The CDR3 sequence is CASSYGRGYEQYF. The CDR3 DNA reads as TGTGCCAGCAGCTATGGGCGGGGGTACGAGCAGTACTTC. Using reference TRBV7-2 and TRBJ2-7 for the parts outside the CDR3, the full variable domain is GAGVSQSPSNKVTEKGKDVELRCDPISGHTALYWYRQSLGQGLEFLIYFQGNSAPDKSGLPSDRFSAERTGGSVSTLTIQRTQQEDSAVYLCASSYGRGYEQYFGPGTRLTVT.

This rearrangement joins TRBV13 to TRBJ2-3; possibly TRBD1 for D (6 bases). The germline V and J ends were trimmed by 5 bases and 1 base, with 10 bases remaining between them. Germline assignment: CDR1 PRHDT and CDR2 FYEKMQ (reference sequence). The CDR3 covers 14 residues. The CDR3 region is CASSTRQGTDTQYF. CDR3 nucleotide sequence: TGTGCCAGCAGCACTAGACAGGGCACAGATACGCAGTATTTT.

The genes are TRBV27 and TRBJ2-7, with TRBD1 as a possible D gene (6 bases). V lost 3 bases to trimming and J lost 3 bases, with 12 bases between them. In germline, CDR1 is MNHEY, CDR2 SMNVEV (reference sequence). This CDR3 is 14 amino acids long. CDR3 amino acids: CASSFTRGSYEQYF. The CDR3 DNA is TGTGCCAGCAGTTTCACTAGGGGGAGCTACGAGCAGTACTTC.

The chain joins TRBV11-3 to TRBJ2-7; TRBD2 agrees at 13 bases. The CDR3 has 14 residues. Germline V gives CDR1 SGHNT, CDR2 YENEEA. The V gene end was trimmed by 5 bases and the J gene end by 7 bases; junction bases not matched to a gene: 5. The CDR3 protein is CASSTRLAGGEQYF. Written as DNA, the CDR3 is TGTGCCAGCAGCACTCGACTAGCGGGAGGTGAGCAGTACTTC.

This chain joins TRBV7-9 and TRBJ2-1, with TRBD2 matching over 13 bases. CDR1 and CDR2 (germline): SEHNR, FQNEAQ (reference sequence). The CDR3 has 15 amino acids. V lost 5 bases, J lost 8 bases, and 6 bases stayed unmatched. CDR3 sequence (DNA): TGTGCCAGCAGCCAACCGGGACTAGCGGGATATGAGCAGTTCTTC. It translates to CASSQPGLAGYEQFF.

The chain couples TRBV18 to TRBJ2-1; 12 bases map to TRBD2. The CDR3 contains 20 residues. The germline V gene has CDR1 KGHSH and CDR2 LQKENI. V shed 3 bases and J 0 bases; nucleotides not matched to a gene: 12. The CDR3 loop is CASSPISRLAGAVSYNEQFF. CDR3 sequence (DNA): TGTGCCAGCTCACCCATTTCAAGACTAGCGGGGGCTGTCTCCTACAATGAGCAGTTCTTC. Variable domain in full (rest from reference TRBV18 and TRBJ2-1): NAGVMQNPRHLVRRRGQEARLRCSPMKGHSHVYWYRQLPEEGLKFMVYLQKENIIDESGMPKERFSAEFPKEGPSILRIQQVVRGDSAAYFCASSPISRLAGAVSYNEQFFGPGTRLTVL.

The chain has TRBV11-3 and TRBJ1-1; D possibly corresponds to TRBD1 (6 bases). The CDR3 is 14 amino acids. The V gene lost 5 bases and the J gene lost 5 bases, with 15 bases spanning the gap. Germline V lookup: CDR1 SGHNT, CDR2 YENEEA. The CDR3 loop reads CASSPQGKRTEAFF. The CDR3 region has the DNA TGTGCCAGCAGCCCCCAGGGGAAGAGGACTGAAGCTTTCTTT.

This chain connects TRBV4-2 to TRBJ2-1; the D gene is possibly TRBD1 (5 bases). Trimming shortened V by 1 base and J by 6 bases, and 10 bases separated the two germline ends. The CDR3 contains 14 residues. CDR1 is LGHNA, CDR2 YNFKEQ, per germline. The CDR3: CASSQVEGVNEQFF. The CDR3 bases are TGTGCCAGCAGCCAAGTTGAAGGGGTCAATGAGCAGTTCTTC.

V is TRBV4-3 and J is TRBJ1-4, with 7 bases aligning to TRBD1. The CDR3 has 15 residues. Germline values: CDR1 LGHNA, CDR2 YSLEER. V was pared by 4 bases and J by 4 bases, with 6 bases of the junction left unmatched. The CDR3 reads CASSPPRQGNEKLFF. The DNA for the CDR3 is TGCGCCAGCAGCCCTCCCAGACAGGGTAATGAAAAACTGTTTTTT.